The TCR beta chain under discussion was sequenced for a study of blood T cell repertoires in COVID-19. As for the study in general: There were acute and convalescent COVID-19 samples, and they came from the United States, Italy and Spain.

Clones were read by immunoSEQ multiplex PCR, and TCRdb kept only the in-frame ones, dropping some. The table has about 110,000 clones, 85% to 90% seen once; the top ten hold about 1.1%. J was trimmed by 4 bases and V by 3 bases; bases with no gene match: 19. Per germline, CDR1 KGHDR and CDR2 SFDVKD. This CDR3 is built from 19 residues. This TCR came from a human donor in a cohort sampled during active COVID-19. Sequences were obtained from peripheral blood. V is TRBV24-1 and J is TRBJ1-2; 7 bases are shared with TRBD1. The CDR3 coding sequence is TGTGCCACCAGTGATGCCCGGCAAACGGTAAACAGGGGCCTCTATGGCTACACCTTC. Translated, it gives CATSDARQTVNRGLYGYTF.